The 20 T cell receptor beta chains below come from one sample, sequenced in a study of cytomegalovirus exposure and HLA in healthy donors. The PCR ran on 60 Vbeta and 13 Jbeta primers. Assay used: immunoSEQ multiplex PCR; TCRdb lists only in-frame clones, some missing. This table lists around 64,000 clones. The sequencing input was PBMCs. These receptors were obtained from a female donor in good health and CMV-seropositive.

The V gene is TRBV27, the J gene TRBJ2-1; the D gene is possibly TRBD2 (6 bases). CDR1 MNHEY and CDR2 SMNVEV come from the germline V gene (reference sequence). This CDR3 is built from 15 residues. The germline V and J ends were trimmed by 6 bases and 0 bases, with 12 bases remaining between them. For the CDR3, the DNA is TGTGCCAGCAGGGAGGGGAGGAGCTCCTACAATGAGCAGTTCTTC. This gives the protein CASREGRSSYNEQFF.

CDR3 residues: CASSLGQVNEKLFF. The CDR3 nucleotides are TGTGCCAGCAGCCTAGGACAGGTGAATGAAAAACTGTTTTTT. This chain uses TRBV7-2 with TRBJ1-4, with 7 bases matching TRBD1. Germline CDR1 reads SGHTA; CDR2 reads FQGNSA. V shed 5 bases, J shed 5 bases, and the junction held 5 bases outside the gene matches. The length of the CDR3 is 14 residues.

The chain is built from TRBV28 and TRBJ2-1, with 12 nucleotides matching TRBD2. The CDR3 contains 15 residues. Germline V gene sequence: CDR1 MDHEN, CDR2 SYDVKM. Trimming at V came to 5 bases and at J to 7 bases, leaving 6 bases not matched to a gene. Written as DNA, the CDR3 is TGTGCCAGCAGTCTAGCGGGAGGGCGGGCGAATGAGCAGTTCTTC. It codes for CASSLAGGRANEQFF.

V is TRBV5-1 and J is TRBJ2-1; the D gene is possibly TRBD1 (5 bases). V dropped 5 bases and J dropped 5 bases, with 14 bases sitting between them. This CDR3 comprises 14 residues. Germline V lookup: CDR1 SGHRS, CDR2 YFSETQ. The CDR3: CASRQESADNEQFF. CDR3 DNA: TGCGCCAGCAGACAGGAGAGTGCAGACAATGAGCAGTTCTTC. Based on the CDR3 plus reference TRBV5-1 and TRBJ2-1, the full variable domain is KAGVTQTPRYLIKTRGQQVTLSCSPISGHRSVSWYQQTPGQGLQFLFEYFSETQRNKGNFPGRFSGRQFSNSRSEMNVSTLELGDSALYLCASRQESADNEQFFGPGTRLTVL.

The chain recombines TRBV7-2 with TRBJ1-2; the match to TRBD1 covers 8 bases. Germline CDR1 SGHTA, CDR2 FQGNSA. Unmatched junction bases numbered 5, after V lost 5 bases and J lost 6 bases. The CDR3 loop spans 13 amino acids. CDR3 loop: CASSPQTGDGYTF. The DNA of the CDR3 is TGTGCCAGCAGCCCGCAGACAGGGGATGGCTACACCTTC.

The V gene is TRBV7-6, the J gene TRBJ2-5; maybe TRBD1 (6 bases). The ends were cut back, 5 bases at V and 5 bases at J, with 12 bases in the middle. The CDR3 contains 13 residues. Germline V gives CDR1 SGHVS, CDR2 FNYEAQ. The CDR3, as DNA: TGTGCCAGCAGCGCATACAGGGTTGAGACCCAGTACTTC. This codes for CASSAYRVETQYF.

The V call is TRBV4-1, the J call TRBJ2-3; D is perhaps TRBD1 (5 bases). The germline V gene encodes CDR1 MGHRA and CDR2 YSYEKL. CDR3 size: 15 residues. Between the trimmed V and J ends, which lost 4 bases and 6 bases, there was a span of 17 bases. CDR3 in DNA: TGCGCCAGCAGCCCGACAGCTTCACAATTGGATACGCAGTATTTT. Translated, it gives CASSPTASQLDTQYF.

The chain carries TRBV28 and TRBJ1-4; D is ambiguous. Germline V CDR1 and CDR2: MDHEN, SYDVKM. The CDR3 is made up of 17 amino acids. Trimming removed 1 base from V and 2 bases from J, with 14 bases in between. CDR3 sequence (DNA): TGTGCCAGCAGTTTATTCGCGGGTGGCGTGACTAATGAAAAACTGTTTTTT. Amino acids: CASSLFAGGVTNEKLFF.

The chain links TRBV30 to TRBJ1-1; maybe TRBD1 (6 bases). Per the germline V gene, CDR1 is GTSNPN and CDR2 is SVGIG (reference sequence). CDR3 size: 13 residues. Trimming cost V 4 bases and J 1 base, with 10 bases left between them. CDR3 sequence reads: CAWTGRGNTEAFF. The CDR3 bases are TGTGCCTGGACCGGCAGGGGGAACACTGAAGCTTTCTTT.

The chain's CDR3 is CASSLAGSYGYTF. CDR3 in DNA: TGCGCCAGCAGCCTAGCGGGGAGCTATGGCTACACCTTC. The rearrangement links TRBV5-1 to TRBJ1-2, with D unclear. V gave up 4 bases and J gave up 4 bases, with 11 bases separating them. CDR3 length: 13 residues. In germline, CDR1 is SGHRS, CDR2 YFSETQ.

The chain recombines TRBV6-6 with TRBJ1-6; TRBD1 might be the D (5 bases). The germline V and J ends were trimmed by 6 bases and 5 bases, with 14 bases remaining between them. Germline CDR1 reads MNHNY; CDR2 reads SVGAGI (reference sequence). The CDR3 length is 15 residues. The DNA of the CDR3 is TGTGCCAGCAGAGATCCAGGGCTGGATAATTCACCCCTCCACTTT. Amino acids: CASRDPGLDNSPLHF.

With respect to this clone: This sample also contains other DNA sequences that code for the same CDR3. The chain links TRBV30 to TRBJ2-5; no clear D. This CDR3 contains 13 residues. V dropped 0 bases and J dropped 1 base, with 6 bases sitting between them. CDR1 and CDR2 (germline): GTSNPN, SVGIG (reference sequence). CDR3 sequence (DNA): TGTGCCTGGAGTGTCGCCGGCCAAGAGACCCAGTACTTC. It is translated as CAWSVAGQETQYF. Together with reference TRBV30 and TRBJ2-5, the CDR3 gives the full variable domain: SQTIHQWPATLVQPVGSPLSLECTVEGTSNPNLYWYRQAAGRGLQLLFYSVGIGQISSEVPQNLSASRPQDRQFILSSKKLLLSDSGFYLCAWSVAGQETQYFGPGTRLLVL.

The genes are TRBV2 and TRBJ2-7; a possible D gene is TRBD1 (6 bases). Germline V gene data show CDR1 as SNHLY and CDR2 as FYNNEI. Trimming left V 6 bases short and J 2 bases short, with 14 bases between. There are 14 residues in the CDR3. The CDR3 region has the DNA TGTGCCAGCAGGCCAGGGGTTGGCGCCTACGAGCAGTACTTC. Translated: CASRPGVGAYEQYF.

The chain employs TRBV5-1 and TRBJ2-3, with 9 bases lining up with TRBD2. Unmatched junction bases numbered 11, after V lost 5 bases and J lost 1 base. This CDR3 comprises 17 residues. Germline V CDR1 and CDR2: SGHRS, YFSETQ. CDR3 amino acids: CASSPLAIAGGTDTQYF. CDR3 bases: TGCGCCAGCAGTCCCCTAGCGATAGCGGGAGGCACAGATACGCAGTATTTT.

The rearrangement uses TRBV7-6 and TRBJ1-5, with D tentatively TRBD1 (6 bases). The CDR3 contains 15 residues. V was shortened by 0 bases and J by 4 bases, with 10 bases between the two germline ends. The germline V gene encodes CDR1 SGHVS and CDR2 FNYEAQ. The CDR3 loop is CASSLAGGINQPQHF. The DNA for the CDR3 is TGTGCCAGCAGCTTAGCAGGGGGAATAAATCAGCCCCAGCATTTT. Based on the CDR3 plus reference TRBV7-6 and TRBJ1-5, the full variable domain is GAGVSQSPRYKVTKRGQDVALRCDPISGHVSLYWYRQALGQGPEFLTYFNYEAQQDKSGLPNDRFSAERPEGSISTLTIQRTEQRDSAMYRCASSLAGGINQPQHFGDGTRLSIL.

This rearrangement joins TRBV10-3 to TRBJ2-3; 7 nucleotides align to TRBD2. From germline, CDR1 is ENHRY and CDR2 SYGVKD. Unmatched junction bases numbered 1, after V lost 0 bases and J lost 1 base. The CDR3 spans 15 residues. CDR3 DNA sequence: TGTGCCATCAGTGAGTCTACTAGCGGCACAGATACGCAGTATTTT. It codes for CAISESTSGTDTQYF.

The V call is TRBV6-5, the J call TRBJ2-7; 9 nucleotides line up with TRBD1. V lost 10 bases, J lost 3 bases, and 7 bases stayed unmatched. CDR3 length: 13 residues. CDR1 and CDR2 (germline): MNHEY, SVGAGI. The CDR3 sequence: CATQGAGGYEQYF. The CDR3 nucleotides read TGTGCCACACAGGGGGCCGGTGGCTACGAGCAGTACTTC.

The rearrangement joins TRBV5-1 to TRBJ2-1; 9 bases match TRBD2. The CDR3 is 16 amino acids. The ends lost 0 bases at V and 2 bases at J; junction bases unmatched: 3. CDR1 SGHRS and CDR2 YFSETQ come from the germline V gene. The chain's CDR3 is CASSLAAGGAYNEQFF. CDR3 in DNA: TGCGCCAGCAGCTTGGCTGCGGGAGGGGCCTACAATGAGCAGTTCTTC.

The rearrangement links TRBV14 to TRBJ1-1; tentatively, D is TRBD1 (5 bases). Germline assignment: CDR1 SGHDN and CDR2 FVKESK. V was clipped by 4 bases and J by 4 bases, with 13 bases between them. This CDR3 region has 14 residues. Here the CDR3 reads CASSPRQGGTEAFF. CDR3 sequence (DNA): TGTGCCAGCAGCCCCCGGCAGGGCGGCACTGAAGCTTTCTTT.

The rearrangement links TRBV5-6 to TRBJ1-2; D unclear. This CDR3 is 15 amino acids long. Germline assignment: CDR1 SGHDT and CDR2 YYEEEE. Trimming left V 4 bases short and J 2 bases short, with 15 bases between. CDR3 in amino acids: CASSPAQAPNYGYTF. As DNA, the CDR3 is TGTGCCAGCAGCCCGGCCCAGGCCCCGAACTATGGCTACACCTTC.